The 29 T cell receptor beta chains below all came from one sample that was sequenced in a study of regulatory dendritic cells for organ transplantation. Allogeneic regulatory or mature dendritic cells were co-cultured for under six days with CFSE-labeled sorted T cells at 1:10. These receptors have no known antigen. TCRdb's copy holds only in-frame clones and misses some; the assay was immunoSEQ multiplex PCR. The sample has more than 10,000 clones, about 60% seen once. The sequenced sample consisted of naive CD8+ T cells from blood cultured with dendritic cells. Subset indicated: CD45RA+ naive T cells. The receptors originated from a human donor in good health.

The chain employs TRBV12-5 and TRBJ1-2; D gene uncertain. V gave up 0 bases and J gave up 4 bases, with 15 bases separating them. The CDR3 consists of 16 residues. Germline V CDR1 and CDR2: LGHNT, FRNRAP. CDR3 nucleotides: TGTGCTAGTGGTTTGGTACGATTTCCCGAGGGCTATGGCTACACCTTC. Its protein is CASGLVRFPEGYGYTF.

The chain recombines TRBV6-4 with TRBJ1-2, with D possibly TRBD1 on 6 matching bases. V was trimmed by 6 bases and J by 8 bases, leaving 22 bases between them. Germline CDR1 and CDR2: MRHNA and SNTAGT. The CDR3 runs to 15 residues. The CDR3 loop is CASSALGSGVEGYTF. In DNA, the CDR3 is TGTGCCAGCAGCGCCCTTGGGTCAGGGGTGGAAGGCTACACCTTC.

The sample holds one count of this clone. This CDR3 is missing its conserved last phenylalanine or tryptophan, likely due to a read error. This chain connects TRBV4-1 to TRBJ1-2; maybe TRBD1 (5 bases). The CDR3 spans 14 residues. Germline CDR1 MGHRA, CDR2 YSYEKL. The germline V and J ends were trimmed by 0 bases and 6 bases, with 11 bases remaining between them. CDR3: CASSQEQQVDGYTL. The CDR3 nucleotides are TGCGCCAGCAGCCAAGAACAACAGGTTGATGGCTACACCCTC.

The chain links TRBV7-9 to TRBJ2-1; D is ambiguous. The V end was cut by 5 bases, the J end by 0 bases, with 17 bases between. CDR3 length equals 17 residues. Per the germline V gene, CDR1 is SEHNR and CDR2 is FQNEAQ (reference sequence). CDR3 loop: CASSTPQALTSYNEQFF. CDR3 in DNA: TGTGCCAGCAGCACCCCTCAGGCTCTTACCTCCTACAATGAGCAGTTCTTC.

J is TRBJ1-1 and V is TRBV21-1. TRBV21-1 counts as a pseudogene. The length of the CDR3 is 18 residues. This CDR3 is CASSKVYVAAAPCTEAFF. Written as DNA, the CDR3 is TGTGCCAGCAGCAAAGTATACGTCGCGGCAGCCCCATGCACTGAAGCTTTCTTT.

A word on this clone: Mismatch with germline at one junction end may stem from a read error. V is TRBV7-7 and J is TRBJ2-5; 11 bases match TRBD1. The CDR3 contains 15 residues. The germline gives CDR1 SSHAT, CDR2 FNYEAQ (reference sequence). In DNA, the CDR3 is TGTGCTAGCAGCCAAGGACAGGGGGCTCAAGAGACCCAGTACTTC. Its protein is CASSQGQGAQETQYF.

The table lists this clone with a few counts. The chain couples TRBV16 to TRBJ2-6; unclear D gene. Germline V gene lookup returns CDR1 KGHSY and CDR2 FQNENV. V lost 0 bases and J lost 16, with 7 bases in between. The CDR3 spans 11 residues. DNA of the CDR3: TGTGCCAGCAGCCAATCCAGCGATCTGACTTTC. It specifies CASSQSSDLTF. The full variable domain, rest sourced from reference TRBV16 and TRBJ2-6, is GEEVAQTPKHLVRGEGQKAKLYCAPIKGHSYVFWYQQVLKNEFKFLISFQNENVFDETGMPKERFSAKCLPNSPCSLEIQATKLEDSAVYFCASSQSSDLTFGAGSRLTVL.

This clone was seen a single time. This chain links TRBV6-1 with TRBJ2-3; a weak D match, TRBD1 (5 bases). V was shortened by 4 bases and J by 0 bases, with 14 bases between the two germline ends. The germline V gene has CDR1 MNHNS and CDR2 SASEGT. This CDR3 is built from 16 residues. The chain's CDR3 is CASSGRVLDSTDTQYF. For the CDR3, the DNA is TGTGCCAGCAGTGGCAGGGTGCTTGATAGCACAGATACGCAGTATTTT.

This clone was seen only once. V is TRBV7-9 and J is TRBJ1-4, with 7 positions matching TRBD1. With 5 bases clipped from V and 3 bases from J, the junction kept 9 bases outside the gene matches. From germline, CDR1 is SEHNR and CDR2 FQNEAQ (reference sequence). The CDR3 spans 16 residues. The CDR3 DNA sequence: TGTGCCAGCAGCCAATTTACAGGGGAGGCTAATGAAAAACTGTTTTTT. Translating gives CASSQFTGEANEKLFF.

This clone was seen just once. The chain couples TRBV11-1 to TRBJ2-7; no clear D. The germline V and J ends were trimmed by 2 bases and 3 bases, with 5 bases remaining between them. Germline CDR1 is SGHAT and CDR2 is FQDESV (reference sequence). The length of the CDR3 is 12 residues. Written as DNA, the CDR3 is TGTGCCAGCAGCTTACAGAACTACGAGCAGTACTTC. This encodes CASSLQNYEQYF.

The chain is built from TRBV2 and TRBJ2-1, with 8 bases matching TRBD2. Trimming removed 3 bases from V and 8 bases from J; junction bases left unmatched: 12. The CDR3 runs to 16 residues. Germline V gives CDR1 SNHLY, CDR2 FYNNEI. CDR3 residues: CASSEVSGVLWDEQFF. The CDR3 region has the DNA TGTGCCAGCAGTGAGGTTAGCGGGGTCCTCTGGGATGAGCAGTTCTTC.

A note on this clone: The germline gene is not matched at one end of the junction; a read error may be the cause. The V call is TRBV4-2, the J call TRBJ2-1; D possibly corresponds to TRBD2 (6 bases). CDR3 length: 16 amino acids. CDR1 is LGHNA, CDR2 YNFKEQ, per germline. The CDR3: CASSQVTGEFYNEQLF. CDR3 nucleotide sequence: TGTGCCAGCAGCCAAGTCACGGGGGAGTTCTACAATGAGCAGCTCTTC.

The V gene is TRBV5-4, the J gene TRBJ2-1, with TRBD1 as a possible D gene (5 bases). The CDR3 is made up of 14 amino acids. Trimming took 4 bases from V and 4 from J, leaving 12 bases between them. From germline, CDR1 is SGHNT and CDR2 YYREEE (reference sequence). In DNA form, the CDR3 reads TGTGCCAGCAGCCGCAGCGACAGATACAATGAGCAGTTCTTC. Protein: CASSRSDRYNEQFF.

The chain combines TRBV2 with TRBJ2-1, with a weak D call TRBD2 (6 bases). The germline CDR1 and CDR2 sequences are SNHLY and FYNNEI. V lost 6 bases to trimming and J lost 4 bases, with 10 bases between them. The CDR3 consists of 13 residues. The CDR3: CASRPGLYNEQFF. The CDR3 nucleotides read TGTGCCAGCAGACCGGGACTGTACAATGAGCAGTTCTTC.

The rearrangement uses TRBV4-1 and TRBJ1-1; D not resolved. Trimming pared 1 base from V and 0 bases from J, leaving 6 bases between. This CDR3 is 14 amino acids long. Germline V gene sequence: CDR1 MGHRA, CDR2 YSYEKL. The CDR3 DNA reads TGCGCCAGCAGCCAAGGTACAGTGAACACTGAAGCTTTCTTT. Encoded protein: CASSQGTVNTEAFF.

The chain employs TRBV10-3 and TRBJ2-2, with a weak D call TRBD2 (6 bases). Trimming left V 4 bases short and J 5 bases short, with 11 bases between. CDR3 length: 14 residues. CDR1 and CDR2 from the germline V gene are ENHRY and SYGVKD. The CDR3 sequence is CAISGGLRTGELFF. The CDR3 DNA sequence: TGTGCCATCAGTGGGGGACTGCGGACCGGGGAGCTGTTTTTT.

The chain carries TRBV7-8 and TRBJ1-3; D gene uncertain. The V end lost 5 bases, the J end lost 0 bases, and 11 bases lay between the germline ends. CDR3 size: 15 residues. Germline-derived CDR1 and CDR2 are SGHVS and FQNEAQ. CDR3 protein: CASSPSTYSGNTIYF. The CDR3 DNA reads TGTGCCAGCAGCCCATCAACCTACTCTGGAAACACCATATATTTT. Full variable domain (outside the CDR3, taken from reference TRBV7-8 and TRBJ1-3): GAGVSQSPRYKVAKRGQDVALRCDPISGHVSLFWYQQALGQGPEFLTYFQNEAQLDKSGLPSDRFFAERPEGSVSTLKIQRTQQEDSAVYLCASSPSTYSGNTIYFGEGSWLTVV.

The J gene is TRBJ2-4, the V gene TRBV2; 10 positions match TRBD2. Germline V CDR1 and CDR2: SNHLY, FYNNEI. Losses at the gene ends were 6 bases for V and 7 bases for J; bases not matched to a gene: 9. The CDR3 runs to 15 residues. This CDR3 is CASSGLAVSGNIQYF. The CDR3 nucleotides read TGTGCCAGCAGCGGACTAGCGGTCTCGGGGAACATTCAGTACTTC.

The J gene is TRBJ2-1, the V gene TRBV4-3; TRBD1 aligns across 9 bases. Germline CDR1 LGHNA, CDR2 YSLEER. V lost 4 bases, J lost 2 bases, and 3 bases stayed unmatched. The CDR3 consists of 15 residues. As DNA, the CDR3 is TGCGCCAGCAGCCCGGGACAGGGCCCCTACAATGAGCAGTTCTTC. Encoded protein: CASSPGQGPYNEQFF.

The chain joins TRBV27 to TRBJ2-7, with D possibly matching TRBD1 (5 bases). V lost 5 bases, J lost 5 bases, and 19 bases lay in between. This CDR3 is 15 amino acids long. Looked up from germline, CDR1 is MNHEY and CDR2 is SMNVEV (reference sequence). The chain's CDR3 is CASSPIGVVSDEQYF. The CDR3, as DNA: TGTGCCAGCAGTCCAATAGGGGTTGTGTCGGACGAGCAGTACTTC.

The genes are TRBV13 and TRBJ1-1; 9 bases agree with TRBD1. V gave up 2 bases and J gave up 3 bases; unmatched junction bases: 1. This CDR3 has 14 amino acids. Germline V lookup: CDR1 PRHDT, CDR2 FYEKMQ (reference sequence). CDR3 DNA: TGTGCCAGCAGCTTATGGGACAGGGACACTGAAGCTTTCTTT. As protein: CASSLWDRDTEAFF.

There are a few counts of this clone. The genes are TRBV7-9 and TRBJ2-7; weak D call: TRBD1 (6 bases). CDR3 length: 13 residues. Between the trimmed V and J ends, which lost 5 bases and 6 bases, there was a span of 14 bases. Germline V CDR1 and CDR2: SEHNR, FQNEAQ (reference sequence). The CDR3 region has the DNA TGTGCCAGCAGCCCACGGGACACTCCCGAGCAGTACTTC. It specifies CASSPRDTPEQYF. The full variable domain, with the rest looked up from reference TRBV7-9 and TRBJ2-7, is DTGVSQNPRHKITKRGQNVTFRCDPISEHNRLYWYRQTLGQGPEFLTYFQNEAQLEKSRLLSDRFSAERPKGSFSTLEIQRTEQGDSAMYLCASSPRDTPEQYFGPGTRLTVT.

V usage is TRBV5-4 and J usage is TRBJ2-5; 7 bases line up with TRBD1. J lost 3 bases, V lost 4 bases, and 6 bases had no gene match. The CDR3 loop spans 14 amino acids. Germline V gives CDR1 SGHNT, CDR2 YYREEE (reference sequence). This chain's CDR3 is CASSLDRAKETQYF. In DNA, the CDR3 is TGTGCCAGCAGCCTCGACAGGGCGAAAGAGACCCAGTACTTC.

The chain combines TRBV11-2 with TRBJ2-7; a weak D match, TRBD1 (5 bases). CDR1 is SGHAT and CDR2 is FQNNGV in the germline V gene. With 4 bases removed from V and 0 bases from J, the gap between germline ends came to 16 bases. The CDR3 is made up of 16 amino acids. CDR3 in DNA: TGTGCCAGCAGCTCGGACACCCGAGCGAGCTCCTACGAGCAGTACTTC. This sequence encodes CASSSDTRASSYEQYF.

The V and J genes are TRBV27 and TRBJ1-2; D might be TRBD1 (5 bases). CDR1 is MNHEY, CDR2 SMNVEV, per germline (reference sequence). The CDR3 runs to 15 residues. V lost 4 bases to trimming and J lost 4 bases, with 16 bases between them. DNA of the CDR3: TGTGCCAGCAGTTCCGGGACTCGGCTACTCTATGGCTACACCTTC. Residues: CASSSGTRLLYGYTF.

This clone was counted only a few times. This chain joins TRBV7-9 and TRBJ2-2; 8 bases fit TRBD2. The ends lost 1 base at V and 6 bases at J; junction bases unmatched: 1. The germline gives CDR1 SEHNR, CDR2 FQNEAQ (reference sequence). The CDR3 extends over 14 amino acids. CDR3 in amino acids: CASSLVAGPGELFF. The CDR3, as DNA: TGTGCCAGCAGCTTAGTAGCGGGGCCCGGGGAGCTGTTTTTT. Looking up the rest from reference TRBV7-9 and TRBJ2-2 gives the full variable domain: DTGVSQNPRHKITKRGQNVTFRCDPISEHNRLYWYRQTLGQGPEFLTYFQNEAQLEKSRLLSDRFSAERPKGSFSTLEIQRTEQGDSAMYLCASSLVAGPGELFFGEGSRLTVL.

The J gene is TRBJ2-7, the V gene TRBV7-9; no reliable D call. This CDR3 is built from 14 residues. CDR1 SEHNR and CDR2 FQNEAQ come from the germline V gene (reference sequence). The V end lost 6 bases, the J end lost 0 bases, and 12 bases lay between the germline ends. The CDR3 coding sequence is TGTGCCAGCAGTCCTGGGCTGAGCTCCTACGAGCAGTACTTC. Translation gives CASSPGLSSYEQYF.

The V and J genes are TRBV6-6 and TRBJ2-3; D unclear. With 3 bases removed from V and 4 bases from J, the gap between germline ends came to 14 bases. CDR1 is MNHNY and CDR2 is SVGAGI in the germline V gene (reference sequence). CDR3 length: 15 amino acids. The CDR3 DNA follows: TGTGCCAGCAGTTATGAGAGGTCTTACGCAGATACGCAGTATTTT. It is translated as CASSYERSYADTQYF.

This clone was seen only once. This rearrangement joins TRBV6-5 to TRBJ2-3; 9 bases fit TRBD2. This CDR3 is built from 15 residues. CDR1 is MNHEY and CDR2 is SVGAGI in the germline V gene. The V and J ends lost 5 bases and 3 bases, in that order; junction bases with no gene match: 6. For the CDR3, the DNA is TGTGCCAGCAGTCTCAGCGGGGGGTCAACAGATACGCAGTATTTT. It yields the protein CASSLSGGSTDTQYF.